The present T cell receptor beta chain was sequenced within a study of shared clonotypes between healthy human individuals. This CDR3 comprises 14 residues. The V and J ends lost 2 bases and 2 bases respectively, with 7 bases between them. Germline values: CDR1 MDHEN, CDR2 SYDVKM. As to this clone: Its target is unknown.

Notes on the study in general: The donor pool, a small one, limited the genetic and exposure-history diversity represented. The study sampled only blood, and tissue repertoires likely differ.

Using immunoSEQ multiplex PCR, the repertoire was profiled, and TCRdb retains in-frame clones only, with some absent. The sample includes about 2.5 million clones, around 92% seen only once; the top ten take 0.37%. The origin of this receptor is a man between 18 and 29 years old in good health. Some clones in this sample may be carry-over from other donors' samples. This chain connects TRBV28 to TRBJ1-3; possibly TRBD1 for D (5 bases). Sequencing was performed on naive CD4+ T cells from PBMCs. Subset noted: CD45RA+ positively selected. DNA of the CDR3: TGTGCCAGCAGTTTACCCAGGGCTGGAAACACCATATATTTT. Amino acids: CASSLPRAGNTIYF.